The 23 T cell receptor beta chains below all came from one sample that was sequenced in a study of T cell responses to AZD1222 COVID-19 vaccine. Data came from immunoSEQ multiplex PCR; TCRdb stores just in-frame clones and leaves some out. The profile shows some 130,000 clones, approximately 94% of them singletons. Sequenced here: peripheral blood, sampled on day 0 of AZD1222 vaccination. These receptors all stem from an adult in good health.

The chain links TRBV11-2 to TRBJ2-7; D remains ambiguous. The CDR3 consists of 15 residues. CDR1 and CDR2 from the germline V gene are SGHAT and FQNNGV. Between the trimmed V and J ends, which lost 1 base and 1 base, there was a span of 11 bases. This CDR3 is CASSLATLSSYEQYF. CDR3 nucleotides: TGTGCCAGCAGCTTAGCCACCCTCTCTTCCTACGAGCAGTACTTC.

The sample holds one count of this clone. The chain joins TRBV6-1 to TRBJ1-1; D remains ambiguous. Germline CDR1 MNHNS, CDR2 SASEGT. The CDR3 is 10 amino acids. Trimming removed 3 bases at V and 8 bases at J, with 4 bases between. The CDR3 nucleotides read TGTGCCAGCAGTGATGGAGAAGCTTTCTTT. Amino acid sequence: CASSDGEAFF.

The genes are TRBV19 and TRBJ2-1, with D maybe TRBD2 (6 bases). Trimming left V 1 base short and J 10 bases short, with 8 bases between. This CDR3 has 12 residues. Germline CDR1 LNHDA, CDR2 SQIVND (reference sequence). The CDR3 region is CASSIGGLEQFF. The CDR3 DNA sequence: TGTGCCAGTAGTATAGGGGGACTGGAGCAGTTCTTC.

This clone has only one observation. Other nucleotide sequences in the sample specify the same CDR3. This sequence joins TRBV6-5 and TRBJ1-2, with D possibly matching TRBD1 (6 bases). Per the germline V gene, CDR1 is MNHEY and CDR2 is SVGAGI. The CDR3 spans 13 residues. V gave up 6 bases and J gave up 2 bases, with 10 bases separating them. The CDR3 sequence is CASSPDSNYGYTF. The DNA of the CDR3 is TGTGCCAGCAGCCCGGACAGCAACTATGGCTACACCTTC.

This chain links TRBV27 with TRBJ1-1; possibly TRBD1 for D (5 bases). CDR3 length: 15 residues. CDR1 is MNHEY and CDR2 is SMNVEV in the germline V gene (reference sequence). V lost 3 bases and J lost 4, with 15 bases in between. The CDR3 coding sequence is TGTGCCAGCAGTTTTTTTGGGGGACGTGCCACTGAAGCTTTCTTT. Translating it yields CASSFFGGRATEAFF.

This chain joins TRBV19 and TRBJ2-1; 9 bases line up with TRBD2. The CDR3 has 16 residues. The junction had 9 bases not matched to a gene; V was cut back by 0 bases and J by 9 bases. Germline V gene sequence: CDR1 LNHDA, CDR2 SQIVND (reference sequence). CDR3 amino acids: CASSIDRGSGGAEQFF. CDR3 nucleotides: TGTGCCAGTAGTATAGATCGGGGTAGCGGGGGTGCTGAGCAGTTCTTC.

The V call is TRBV7-9, the J call TRBJ2-2; no definite D call. The germline CDR1 and CDR2 sequences are SEHNR and FQNEAQ (reference sequence). Trimming shortened V by 2 bases and J by 1 base, and 8 bases separated the two germline ends. The CDR3 length is 15 residues. The CDR3 is CASSLSWGNTGELFF. CDR3 bases: TGTGCCAGCAGCTTATCTTGGGGGAACACCGGGGAGCTGTTTTTT.

This chain connects TRBV28 to TRBJ1-2; 8 nucleotides match TRBD1. Germline V gives CDR1 MDHEN, CDR2 SYDVKM. With V trimmed by 6 bases and J by 4 bases, 10 bases remained unmatched. This CDR3 region has 15 residues. The CDR3 DNA is TGTGCCAGCAGCGACCCGACAGGGGCCGCCTATGGCTACACCTTC. Encoded protein: CASSDPTGAAYGYTF.

J is TRBJ1-2 and V is TRBV29-1; no definite D call. Germline CDR1 SQVTM, CDR2 ANQGSEA. V lost 7 bases and J lost 7, with 10 bases in between. The CDR3 has 10 amino acids. This chain's CDR3 is CSAREAGYTF. The CDR3, as DNA: TGCAGCGCTCGCGAGGCTGGCTACACCTTC.

The chain uses TRBV6-5 and TRBJ2-3; D unclear. Germline CDR1 and CDR2: MNHEY and SVGAGI. The CDR3 totals 15 residues. The V end lost 0 bases, the J end lost 0 bases, and 7 bases lay between the germline ends. CDR3: CASSYSPTSTDTQYF. CDR3 coding DNA: TGTGCCAGCAGTTACTCGCCTACTAGCACAGATACGCAGTATTTT.

V gene TRBV5-5 combines with J gene TRBJ2-6; TRBD1 matches at 7 bases. V shed 4 bases and J 3 bases; nucleotides not matched to a gene: 7. Per the germline V gene, CDR1 is SGHKS and CDR2 is YYEKEE (reference sequence). This CDR3 contains 16 residues. The CDR3 loop reads CASSGQVQGGANVLTF. CDR3 in DNA: TGTGCCAGCAGCGGACAGGTCCAAGGTGGGGCCAACGTCCTGACTTTC.

CDR3 residues: CASSPLGWTNEKLFF. For the CDR3, the DNA is TGTGCCAGCAGCCCCCTGGGATGGACTAATGAAAAACTGTTTTTT. V usage is TRBV11-2 and J usage is TRBJ1-4; D unresolved. CDR1 is SGHAT and CDR2 is FQNNGV in the germline V gene. This CDR3 is 15 amino acids long. V was pared by 5 bases and J by 2 bases, with 12 bases between. The full variable domain, rest sourced from reference TRBV11-2 and TRBJ1-4, is EAGVAQSPRYKIIEKRQSVAFWCNPISGHATLYWYQQILGQGPKLLIQFQNNGVVDDSQLPKDRFSAERLKGVDSTLKIQPAKLEDSAVYLCASSPLGWTNEKLFFGSGTQLSVL.

V gene TRBV4-2 combines with J gene TRBJ1-6, with D maybe TRBD1 (6 bases). Germline V CDR1 and CDR2: LGHNA, YNFKEQ. The CDR3 spans 14 residues. Trimming removed 1 base from V and 7 bases from J, with 8 bases in between. CDR3 coding DNA: TGTGCCAGCAGCCAAGGGGACAAAAATTCACCCCTCCACTTT. This sequence encodes CASSQGDKNSPLHF.

This rearrangement joins TRBV5-4 to TRBJ1-1, with a weak D call TRBD1 (6 bases). Looked up from germline, CDR1 is SGHNT and CDR2 is YYREEE (reference sequence). V was cut by 2 bases and J by 3 bases, with 14 bases left in between. This CDR3 is built from 15 residues. This CDR3 is CASSLQGVSDTEAFF. CDR3 DNA sequence: TGTGCCAGCAGCTTACAGGGTGTTTCGGACACTGAAGCTTTCTTT. The full variable domain, rest sourced from reference TRBV5-4 and TRBJ1-1, is ETGVTQSPTHLIKTRGQQVTLRCSSQSGHNTVSWYQQALGQGPQFIFQYYREEENGRGNFPPRFSGLQFPNYSSELNVNALELDDSALYLCASSLQGVSDTEAFFGQGTRLTVV.

This clone has a single count. J is TRBJ1-3 and V is TRBV12-3 or TRBV12-4, with D unresolved. This CDR3 region has 11 residues. V lost 8 bases and J 6 bases, leaving 8 bases between the germline ends. CDR3 sequence reads: CASGTLNTIYF. The CDR3 nucleotides are TGTGCCAGCGGTACCCTAAACACCATATATTTT.

The chain is built from TRBV9 and TRBJ1-1; D ambiguous. This CDR3 has 13 residues. The germline V gene has CDR1 SGDLS and CDR2 YYNGEE. V was cut by 6 bases and J by 1 base, with 10 bases left in between. The CDR3 protein is CASNLEPNTEAFF. The DNA for the CDR3 is TGTGCCAGCAATTTGGAGCCGAACACTGAAGCTTTCTTT.

This clone was seen only once. This chain links TRBV30 with TRBJ1-3; weak D call: TRBD1 (5 bases). CDR3 length: 15 amino acids. Trimming shortened V by 4 bases and J by 0 bases, and 13 bases separated the two germline ends. Germline V gives CDR1 GTSNPN, CDR2 SVGIG (reference sequence). The CDR3 sequence is CAWTGAATSGNTIYF. The CDR3 DNA sequence: TGTGCCTGGACCGGGGCCGCCACCTCTGGAAACACCATATATTTT.

The chain carries TRBV6-1 and TRBJ1-5; the D gene is possibly TRBD1 (6 bases). V dropped 2 bases and J dropped 3 bases, with 11 bases sitting between them. CDR1 is MNHNS and CDR2 is SASEGT in the germline V gene. This CDR3 is built from 15 residues. The DNA of the CDR3 is TGTGCCAGCAGTGAACAGGGGACCCTCAATCAGCCCCAGCATTTT. Translation gives CASSEQGTLNQPQHF.

J is TRBJ1-1 and V is TRBV28; D not resolved. The CDR3 spans 16 residues. Germline lookup yields CDR1 MDHEN and CDR2 SYDVKM. The V end was cut by 5 bases, the J end by 1 base, with 17 bases between. The DNA of the CDR3 is TGTGCCAGCAGTATTTTCTGGACGGCCCAGAACACTGAAGCTTTCTTT. This codes for CASSIFWTAQNTEAFF. Full variable domain (missing parts from reference TRBV28 and TRBJ1-1): DVKVTQSSRYLVKRTGEKVFLECVQDMDHENMFWYRQDPGLGLRLIYFSYDVKMKEKGDIPEGYSVSREKKERFSLILESASTNQTSMYLCASSIFWTAQNTEAFFGQGTRLTVV.

V gene TRBV6-5 combines with J gene TRBJ2-1; tentative D call: TRBD2 (5 bases). The V end was cut by 2 bases, the J end by 6 bases, with 11 bases between. Per germline, CDR1 MNHEY and CDR2 SVGAGI. The CDR3 consists of 14 residues. Here the CDR3 DNA reads TGTGCCAGCAGTTACAGCGGCCTGGTCAATGAGCAGTTCTTC. This translates into CASSYSGLVNEQFF.

This clone was seen a few times. The chain links TRBV2 to TRBJ2-7; perhaps D is TRBD1 or TRBD2 (5 bases each). Trimming left V 7 bases short and J 9 bases short, with 16 bases between. The CDR3 runs to 12 residues. Looked up from germline, CDR1 is SNHLY and CDR2 is FYNNEI. The CDR3 sequence is CASKKRDRWQYF. CDR3 coding DNA: TGTGCCAGCAAGAAAAGGGACCGATGGCAGTACTTC.

The genes are TRBV6-5 and TRBJ1-5; no clear D gene. The CDR3 runs 15 residues. The ends were cut back, 4 bases at V and 2 bases at J, with 12 bases in the middle. Germline V gene lookup returns CDR1 MNHEY and CDR2 SVGAGI. CDR3 bases: TGTGCCAGCAGTTTGACACCTACGGGCAATCAGCCCCAGCATTTT. It yields the protein CASSLTPTGNQPQHF.

CDR3 nucleotides: TGTGCCAGCAGATACAGGTGGAATCAGCCCCAGCATTTT. It encodes CASRYRWNQPQHF. The V call is TRBV12-3 or TRBV12-4, the J call TRBJ1-5; weak D call: TRBD1 (5 bases). The V end was cut by 6 bases, the J end by 4 bases, with 10 bases between. The CDR3 loop spans 13 amino acids.